These 8 T cell receptor beta chains share one sample of origin, sequenced in a study of monozygotic twins with inflammatory bowel disease. TCRdb reprocessed the 5' RACE reads and keeps a single row for each CDR3 protein, giving no DNA. The sample data list approximately 330,000 distinct CDR3 sequences. The material sequenced was blood. All receptors come from a human donor with ulcerative colitis or Crohn's disease, or a healthy co-twin of an affected twin (not recorded which).

The chain carries TRBV4-1 and TRBJ2-3; the D call of TRBD1 rests on TCRdb alone, since no DNA is present to check it. Germline CDR1 reads MGHRA; CDR2 reads YSYEKL. The CDR3 has 13 amino acids. CDR3 sequence reads: CASSHERDRVQYF.

The chain recombines TRBV6-1 with TRBJ2-7; the TCRdb D gene call, TRBD2, has no DNA to confirm it. Germline CDR1 and CDR2: MNHNS and SASEGT. The length of the CDR3 is 13 residues. This chain's CDR3 is CASTGGPIYEQYF.

The chain joins TRBV6-5 to TRBJ2-7; as DNA is missing, the TRBD2 call by TCRdb cannot be tested. The CDR3 runs to 15 residues. Germline lookup yields CDR1 MNHEY and CDR2 SVGAGI. The CDR3 here is CASSYRGGRTYEQYF.

This CDR3 is CASINQGTPLEQYF. V is TRBV28 and J is TRBJ2-7; TCRdb returns TRBD1, unconfirmable since there is no DNA. This CDR3 region has 14 residues. The germline gives CDR1 MDHEN, CDR2 SYDVKM.

The rearrangement uses TRBV5-1 and TRBJ2-3; lacking DNA, the TRBD1 call made by TCRdb goes unchecked. This CDR3 comprises 19 residues. Germline V gene data show CDR1 as SGHRS and CDR2 as YFSETQ. The CDR3: CASSPLPPSALISTDTQYF.

This chain uses TRBV11-2 with TRBJ1-6. Germline loops: CDR1 SGHAT, CDR2 FQNNGV. The CDR3 extends over 16 amino acids. The CDR3 loop reads CASSSTSSSYNSPLHF.

The chain carries TRBV7-8 and TRBJ2-2. The CDR3 contains 13 residues. Germline V gene sequence: CDR1 SGHVS, CDR2 FQNEAQ. The CDR3 protein is CASSLAFTGELFF.

This chain joins TRBV3-1 and TRBJ1-6; as DNA is missing, the TRBD1 call by TCRdb cannot be tested. The CDR3 is 14 amino acids. Germline CDR1 and CDR2: LGHDT and YNNKEL (reference sequence). The CDR3 spells CASSRDRGLGPLHF.